Below are 30 T cell receptor beta chains sequenced from a single sample in a study of blood T cells in healthy people across ages. Next came a second PCR, run for roughly 6 to 11 cycles, which used a sample-barcoded 5' primer along with a J-beta primer mix. MiXCR, run by TCRdb on the 5' RACE reads, gives a single entry per CDR3 protein. The sample holds about 970,000 distinct CDR3 sequences, approximately 50% seen once. The sequencing input was blood. The receptors stem from a woman aged 55 to 70 in good health.

J is TRBJ1-1 and V is TRBV5-1; TRBD1 is a possible D gene (6 bases). This CDR3 has 15 residues. The ends were cut back, 4 bases at V and 1 base at J, with 14 bases in the middle. The germline gives CDR1 SGHRS, CDR2 YFSETQ. CDR3 in DNA: TGCGCCAGCAGCCCCGGGGAGGGGGGGAACACTGAAGCTTTCTTT. It yields the protein CASSPGEGGNTEAFF.

The rearrangement uses TRBV20-1 and TRBJ2-1, with 12 bases matching TRBD1. This CDR3 is built from 15 residues. Germline CDR1 DFQATT, CDR2 SNEGSKA (reference sequence). J gave up 2 bases and V 2 bases, and 1 base lay outside the gene matches. This CDR3 reads CSARWDRGPYNEQFF. As DNA, the CDR3 is TGCAGTGCTAGATGGGACAGGGGGCCCTACAATGAGCAGTTCTTC.

This clonotype came up a few times. This rearrangement joins TRBV27 to TRBJ2-3, with D possibly matching TRBD2 (5 bases). The CDR3 consists of 13 residues. V was pared by 5 bases and J by 7 bases, with 13 bases between. In germline, CDR1 is MNHEY, CDR2 SMNVEV (reference sequence). CDR3 in amino acids: CASSIGRGYTQYF. In DNA, the CDR3 is TGTGCCAGCAGTATAGGACGAGGGTATACGCAGTATTTT.

V and J are TRBV5-1 and TRBJ2-5, with 8 bases identical to TRBD2. With the DNA end fitting TRBJ2-7 better, the J assignment may be wrong. Per germline, CDR1 SGHRS and CDR2 YFSETQ. There are 15 residues in the CDR3. CDR3 sequence reads: CASSLGAGRAFEQYF. In nucleotides, the CDR3 is TGCGCCAGCAGCTTGGGGGCCGGGAGGGCCTTCGAGCAGTACTTC.

This chain links TRBV2 with TRBJ2-7; 7 bases are shared with TRBD1. The trim removed 6 bases at V and 3 bases at J, leaving 8 bases unmatched. This CDR3 is built from 14 residues. Germline V gene lookup returns CDR1 SNHLY and CDR2 FYNNEI. The CDR3 is CASSRQGLFYEQYF. CDR3 DNA sequence: TGTGCCAGCAGCAGACAGGGCCTTTTCTACGAGCAGTACTTC.

V is TRBV4-3 and J is TRBJ2-7; 9 bases fit TRBD2. This CDR3 comprises 18 residues. Germline V gives CDR1 LGHNA, CDR2 YSLEER. V trimming: 1 base; J trimming: 1 base; junction bases outside the gene matches: 11. The CDR3, as DNA: TGCGCCAGCAGCCAAGGCATGGGGGGTAGCGGGAGTTCCTACGAGCAGTACTTC. This gives the protein CASSQGMGGSGSSYEQYF.

This clonotype has more than one count but fewer than ten. The chain is built from TRBV7-2 and TRBJ2-6, with unresolved D. CDR1 and CDR2 (germline): SGHTA, FQGNSA. V was shortened by 5 bases and J by 0 bases, with 8 bases between the two germline ends. The CDR3 totals 15 residues. CDR3 sequence (DNA): TGTGCCAGCAGCCCTGCCTCCTCTGGGGCCAACGTCCTGACTTTC. It yields the protein CASSPASSGANVLTF.

The V and J genes are TRBV20-1 and TRBJ2-7, with D perhaps matching TRBD1 or TRBD2 (5 bases each). Between the trimmed V and J ends, which lost 6 bases and 1 base, there was a span of 16 bases. Germline lookup yields CDR1 DFQATT and CDR2 SNEGSKA (reference sequence). The CDR3 is made up of 14 amino acids. The CDR3 sequence is CSALAGGKSYEQYF. DNA for the CDR3: TGCAGTGCGTTGGCTGGGGGAAAATCCTACGAGCAGTACTTC.

This clonotype has a count of ten or more. Relative to the germline gene, one junction end is altered; a read error may explain this. The gene calls are TRBV12-3 or TRBV12-4 and TRBJ2-5; 10 nucleotides agree with TRBD2. CDR3 length: 13 residues. The CDR3 DNA is TGCGCCAGCAGCTTAGCGGGAGGAGAGACCCAGTACTTC. It is translated as CASSLAGGETQYF.

The chain uses TRBV24-1 and TRBJ2-1; weak D call: TRBD2 (6 bases). V lost 2 bases, J lost 6 bases, and 13 bases lay in between. Germline V gene lookup returns CDR1 KGHDR and CDR2 SFDVKD. CDR3 length: 15 amino acids. CDR3: CATSDSGLALNEQFF. The CDR3 DNA sequence: TGTGCCACCAGTGATTCGGGACTGGCCCTCAATGAGCAGTTCTTC.

The table lists this clonotype with a few counts. The CDR3 spells CASSGQGVYGYTF. The CDR3 DNA sequence: TGTGCCAGCAGTGGACAGGGTGTCTATGGCTACACCTTC. The chain combines TRBV2 with TRBJ1-2, with 7 bases identical to TRBD1. The CDR3 is 13 residues long. J was trimmed by 4 bases and V by 4 bases; bases with no gene match: 3. From germline, CDR1 is SNHLY and CDR2 FYNNEI.

The chain carries TRBV28 and TRBJ2-7; D is unclear. The J call may be in error: the DNA end matches TRBJ2-5 better. CDR1 and CDR2 from the germline V gene are MDHEN and SYDVKM. The CDR3 is made up of 13 amino acids. This CDR3 is CASSRGSVETQYF. DNA of the CDR3: TGTGCCAGCAGCCGTGGTTCGGTGGAGACCCAGTACTTC.

V usage is TRBV2 and J usage is TRBJ2-1, with unresolved D. The CDR3 extends over 12 amino acids. V lost 6 bases and J lost 10, with 13 bases in between. The germline V gene has CDR1 SNHLY and CDR2 FYNNEI. The CDR3 sequence: CASRVYLGEQFF. CDR3 DNA sequence: TGTGCCAGCAGGGTATACCTCGGGGAGCAGTTCTTC. Based on the CDR3 plus reference TRBV2 and TRBJ2-1, the full variable domain is EPEVTQTPSHQVTQMGQEVILRCVPISNHLYFYWYRQILGQKVEFLVSFYNNEISEKSEIFDDQFSVERPDGSNFTLKIRSTKLEDSAMYFCASRVYLGEQFFGPGTRLTVL.

This clonotype was seen more than once but under ten times. This chain connects TRBV4-1 to TRBJ2-7, with D maybe TRBD1 (5 bases). This CDR3 region has 16 residues. The germline gives CDR1 MGHRA, CDR2 YSYEKL. The V and J ends lost 0 bases and 6 bases respectively, with 18 bases between them. The DNA of the CDR3 is TGCGCCAGCAGCCAAGATCGAGTGGGCAGGGCACGCGAGCAGTACTTC. Amino acid sequence: CASSQDRVGRAREQYF.

The V call is TRBV5-1, the J call TRBJ2-3, with D perhaps TRBD2 (6 bases). The CDR3 has 13 amino acids. From germline, CDR1 is SGHRS and CDR2 YFSETQ. V lost 4 bases to trimming and J lost 2 bases, with 8 bases between them. DNA for the CDR3: TGCGCCAGCAGCGGGGGGACCACAGATACGCAGTATTTT. It encodes CASSGGTTDTQYF.

This chain uses TRBV5-1 with TRBJ2-7; D uncertain. CDR1 and CDR2 from the germline V gene are SGHRS and YFSETQ. V lost 4 bases and J lost 4, with 12 bases in between. This CDR3 is built from 13 residues. CDR3 nucleotides: TGCGCCAGCAGCGATCCCGATCCTTACGAGCAGTACTTC. Translated: CASSDPDPYEQYF. Full variable domain (missing parts from reference TRBV5-1 and TRBJ2-7): KAGVTQTPRYLIKTRGQQVTLSCSPISGHRSVSWYQQTPGQGLQFLFEYFSETQRNKGNFPGRFSGRQFSNSRSEMNVSTLELGDSALYLCASSDPDPYEQYFGPGTRLTVT.

This clonotype has a handful of counts. The CDR3, as DNA: TGCAGTGCTAGAATGGGGGGCTACGAGCAGTACTTC. Translating it yields CSARMGGYEQYF. V usage is TRBV20-1 and J usage is TRBJ2-7; TRBD2 is a possible D gene (6 bases). V gave up 2 bases and J gave up 3 bases, with 8 bases separating them. This CDR3 is 12 amino acids long. Per the germline V gene, CDR1 is DFQATT and CDR2 is SNEGSKA (reference sequence).

This clonotype occurred once. This chain joins TRBV20-1 and TRBJ2-7, with D possibly being TRBD2 (5 bases). Trimming took off 7 bases at V and 2 bases at J, with 9 bases between the two ends. The CDR3 runs 11 residues. Germline assignment: CDR1 DFQATT and CDR2 SNEGSKA (reference sequence). DNA of the CDR3: TGCAGTGTGGAGCGGACCTACGAGCAGTACTTC. This codes for CSVERTYEQYF.

The rearrangement uses TRBV4-1 and TRBJ2-4, with D possibly being TRBD1 or TRBD2 (5 bases each). The end of the DNA aligns better with TRBJ2-7, so the J call may be wrong. The CDR3 covers 14 residues. Germline loops: CDR1 MGHRA, CDR2 YSYEKL. The CDR3 spells CASSVRDPTYEQYF. CDR3 DNA sequence: TGCGCCAGCAGCGTCCGGGACCCCACCTACGAGCAGTACTTC.

The rearrangement links TRBV6-2 or TRBV6-3 to TRBJ2-4, with D perhaps given as TRBD1 or TRBD2 (5 bases each). The tail of the sequence fits TRBJ2-7 better, so the J call may be wrong. CDR1 and CDR2 (germline): MNHEY, SVGEGT. The length of the CDR3 is 17 residues. The CDR3 DNA follows: TGTGCCAGCAGTTACTCGAATGAGGGGTCTGCGTCCGACGAGCAGTACTTC. Translating it yields CASSYSNEGSASDEQYF.

V gene TRBV25-1 combines with J gene TRBJ1-2, with TRBD1 as a possible D gene (6 bases). The germline V gene encodes CDR1 MGHDK and CDR2 SYGVNS. Trimming cost V 1 base and J 1 base, with 13 bases left between them. The CDR3 extends over 16 amino acids. CDR3 coding DNA: TGTGCCAGCAGTGAATCGGGGACATACGATAACTATGGCTACACCTTC. This codes for CASSESGTYDNYGYTF.

J is TRBJ2-5 and V is TRBV6-2 or TRBV6-3, with 9 bases matching TRBD1. V lost 1 base to trimming and J lost 11 bases; unmatched junction nucleotides: 8. Germline V CDR1 and CDR2: MNHEY, SVGEGT. The CDR3 length is 14 residues. The CDR3 nucleotides are TGTGCCAGCAGTTACTATCGGGACAGGGTTGAGCAGTACTTC. It is translated as CASSYYRDRVEQYF.

V gene TRBV5-1 combines with J gene TRBJ2-1; tentatively, D is TRBD1 (5 bases). Trimming removed 4 bases at V and 5 bases at J, with 13 bases between. The CDR3 has 14 amino acids. The V gene's germline CDR1 is SGHRS and CDR2 YFSETQ. The CDR3, as DNA: TGCGCCAGCAGCATTGCAGGGTCCAACAATGAGCAGTTCTTC. This encodes CASSIAGSNNEQFF.

The chain combines TRBV11-2 with TRBJ2-3; 16 nucleotides align to TRBD2. The CDR3 is made up of 17 amino acids. Germline lookup yields CDR1 SGHAT and CDR2 FQNNGV. The ends lost 1 base at V and 6 bases at J; junction bases unmatched: 4. The chain's CDR3 is CASSLGGLAGGSDTQYF. CDR3 bases: TGTGCCAGCAGCTTAGGGGGACTAGCGGGAGGGTCGGATACGCAGTATTTT. The full variable domain, in which reference TRBV11-2 and TRBJ2-3 provide the parts outside the CDR3, is EAGVAQSPRYKIIEKRQSVAFWCNPISGHATLYWYQQILGQGPKLLIQFQNNGVVDDSQLPKDRFSAERLKGVDSTLKIQPAKLEDSAVYLCASSLGGLAGGSDTQYFGPGTRLTVL.

The CDR3 region is CAISDDSRGVGEQYF. Written as DNA, the CDR3 is TGTGCCATCAGCGATGATTCTCGGGGGGTGGGGGAGCAGTACTTC. The chain combines TRBV10-3 with TRBJ2-7, with 7 bases matching TRBD2. V shed 6 bases and J 7 bases; nucleotides not matched to a gene: 15. CDR1 is ENHRY, CDR2 SYGVKD, per germline. This CDR3 comprises 15 residues.

J is TRBJ2-1 and V is TRBV28; D is perhaps TRBD1 or TRBD2 (5 bases each). Germline-derived CDR1 and CDR2 are MDHEN and SYDVKM. The CDR3 spans 14 residues. Deletions cut 3 bases from V and 7 bases from J, with 13 bases between. The CDR3 coding sequence is TGTGCCAGCAGTTTCGGGACCCCTGGTAATGAGCAGTTCTTC. Translating it yields CASSFGTPGNEQFF.

The chain has TRBV7-7 and TRBJ2-5; D tentatively reads TRBD1 or TRBD2 (5 bases each). V lost 1 base, J lost 2 bases, and 11 bases lay in between. Per the germline V gene, CDR1 is SSHAT and CDR2 is FNYEAQ (reference sequence). The CDR3 has 15 residues. For the CDR3, the DNA is TGTGCCAGCAGCTTAGAGCTGGGGGTACAAGAGACCCAGTACTTC. Protein sequence: CASSLELGVQETQYF.

The chain combines TRBV12-3 or TRBV12-4 with TRBJ1-5; the D is unclear. The CDR3 length is 14 residues. V lost 2 bases to trimming and J lost 7 bases, with 12 bases between them. The CDR3 nucleotides are TGTGCCAGCAGTTTACAGCTGGATGGGCAGCCCCAGCATTTT. Translation: CASSLQLDGQPQHF.

There are a few counts of this clonotype. This chain connects TRBV11-2 to TRBJ2-3, with D possibly being TRBD2 (6 bases). The V end lost 0 bases, the J end lost 5 bases, and 9 bases lay between the germline ends. This CDR3 has 14 amino acids. Germline CDR1 SGHAT, CDR2 FQNNGV. The CDR3 DNA reads as TGTGCCAGCAGCTTAGACGGGGGTCAAGATACGCAGTATTTT. Protein sequence: CASSLDGGQDTQYF.

The gene calls are TRBV2 and TRBJ2-1; TRBD2 might be the D (5 bases). The germline V and J ends were trimmed by 3 bases and 0 bases, with 9 bases remaining between them. The length of the CDR3 is 15 residues. The germline CDR1 and CDR2 sequences are SNHLY and FYNNEI. This CDR3 is CASSERVSSYNEQFF. The DNA for the CDR3 is TGTGCCAGCAGTGAGAGGGTTAGCTCCTACAATGAGCAGTTCTTC.